This T cell receptor beta chain was retrieved from a study of blood T cells in healthy people across ages. As to this clonotype: What it recognizes is unknown.

Findings and caveats of the study: Unsorted PBMC input precluded a conclusive naive versus antigen-experienced comparison. In long-lived donors, naive CD4+ cell counts and diversity exceeded those of aged donors. Older individuals had lower TCR beta diversity per million T cells (the decline was roughly linear).

Germline values: CDR1 WNHNN, CDR2 SYGVQD (reference sequence). CDR3 length equals 13 residues. A J-beta primer mix and a sample-barcoded 5' primer were used in a second PCR of about 7 to 12 cycles. A template-switch adaptor that had 12 random nucleotides put a tag on each cDNA molecule. TCRdb itself ran the 5' RACE reads through MiXCR, one entry per CDR3 protein. The data show over a million distinct CDR3 sequences, under 55% seen once. The sample consisted of blood. The chain employs TRBV10-1 and TRBJ2-5; D unclear. With the DNA end fitting TRBJ2-7 better, the J assignment may be wrong. This sequence originates from a young woman in good health. CDR3 nucleotide sequence: TGCGCCAGCAGTCCTACAACGGATGGCGAGCAGTACTTC. This codes for CASSPTTDGEQYF.